This T cell receptor beta chain was recorded in a study of T-cell memory formation after mild COVID-19. With constant-segment primers, 5'RACE yielded cDNA libraries of TCR alpha and TCR beta that carried sample barcodes and UMIs. TCRdb re-analysed the 5' RACE reads in MiXCR, keeping a single row per CDR3 protein. The sample includes about 400,000 distinct CDR3 sequences, about 17% of them seen just once. The CDR3 length is 13 residues. Trimming removed 11 bases from V and 3 bases from J, with 17 bases in between. Germline assignment: CDR1 ENHRY and CDR2 SYGVKD. Sequencing was performed on PBMCs or a T cell subset sorted from them (not recorded which). This chain uses TRBV10-3 with TRBJ2-7; D is perhaps TRBD2 (5 bases). The receptor's source is a man aged 18-30 years who had mild COVID-19 (a few samples of this study predate the infection). Cell type and time point are not known. The CDR3 sequence: CAAGLGRGYEQYV. In DNA form, the CDR3 reads TGTGCCGCCGGTTTGGGCCGGGGCTACGAGCAGTACGTC.